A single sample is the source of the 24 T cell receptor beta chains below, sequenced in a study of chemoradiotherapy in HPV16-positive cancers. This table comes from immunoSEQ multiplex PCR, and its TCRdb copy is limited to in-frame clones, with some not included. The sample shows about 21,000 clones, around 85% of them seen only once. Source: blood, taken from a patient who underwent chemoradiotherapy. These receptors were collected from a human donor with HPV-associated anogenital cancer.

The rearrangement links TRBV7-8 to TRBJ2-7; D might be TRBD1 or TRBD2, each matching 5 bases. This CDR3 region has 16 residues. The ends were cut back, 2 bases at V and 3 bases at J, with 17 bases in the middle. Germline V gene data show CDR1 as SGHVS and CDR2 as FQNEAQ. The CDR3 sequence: CASSLLAHDSYYEQYF. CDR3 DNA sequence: TGTGCCAGCAGCTTACTAGCCCACGACAGCTACTACGAGCAGTACTTC. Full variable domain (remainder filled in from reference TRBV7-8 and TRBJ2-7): GAGVSQSPRYKVAKRGQDVALRCDPISGHVSLFWYQQALGQGPEFLTYFQNEAQLDKSGLPSDRFFAERPEGSVSTLKIQRTQQEDSAVYLCASSLLAHDSYYEQYFGPGTRLTVT.

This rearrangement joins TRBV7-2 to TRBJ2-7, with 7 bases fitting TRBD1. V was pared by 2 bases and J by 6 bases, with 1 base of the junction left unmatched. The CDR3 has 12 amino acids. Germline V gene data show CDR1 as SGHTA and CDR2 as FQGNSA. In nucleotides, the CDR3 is TGTGCCAGCAGCTTAAGGGGGCGCGAGCAGTACTTC. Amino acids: CASSLRGREQYF.

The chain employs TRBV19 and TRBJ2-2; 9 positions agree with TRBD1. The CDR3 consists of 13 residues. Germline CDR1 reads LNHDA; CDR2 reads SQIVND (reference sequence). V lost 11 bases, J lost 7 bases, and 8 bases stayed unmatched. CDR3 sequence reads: CAVQTGGGGELFF. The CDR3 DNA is TGTGCCGTTCAAACAGGGGGCGGCGGGGAGCTGTTTTTT.

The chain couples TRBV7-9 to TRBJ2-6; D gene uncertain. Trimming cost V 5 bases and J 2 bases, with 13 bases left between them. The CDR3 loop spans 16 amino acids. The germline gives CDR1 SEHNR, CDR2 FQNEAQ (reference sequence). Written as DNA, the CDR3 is TGTGCCAGCAGCCAAACTCTATATCCTGGGGCCAACGTCCTGACTTTC. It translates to CASSQTLYPGANVLTF. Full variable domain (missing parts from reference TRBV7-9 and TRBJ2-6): DTGVSQNPRHKITKRGQNVTFRCDPISEHNRLYWYRQTLGQGPEFLTYFQNEAQLEKSRLLSDRFSAERPKGSFSTLEIQRTEQGDSAMYLCASSQTLYPGANVLTFGAGSRLTVL.

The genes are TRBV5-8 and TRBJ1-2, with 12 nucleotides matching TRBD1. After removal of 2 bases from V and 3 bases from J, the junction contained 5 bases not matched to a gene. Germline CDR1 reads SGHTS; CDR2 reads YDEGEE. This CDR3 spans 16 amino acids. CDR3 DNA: TGTGCCAGCAGCTTACCCGGGACAGGGGGCGACTATGGCTACACCTTC. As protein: CASSLPGTGGDYGYTF. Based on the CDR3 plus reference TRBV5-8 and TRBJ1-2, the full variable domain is EAGVTQSPTHLIKTRGQQATLRCSPISGHTSVYWYQQALGLGLQFLLWYDEGEERNRGNFPPRFSGRQFPNYSSELNVNALELEDSALYLCASSLPGTGGDYGYTFGSGTRLTVV.

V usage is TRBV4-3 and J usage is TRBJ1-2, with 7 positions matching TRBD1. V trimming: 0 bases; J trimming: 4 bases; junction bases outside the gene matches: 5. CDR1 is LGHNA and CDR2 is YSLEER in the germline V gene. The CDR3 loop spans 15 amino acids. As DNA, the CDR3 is TGCGCCAGCAGCCAAGACCGACAGGGAGGCTATGGCTACACCTTC. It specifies CASSQDRQGGYGYTF.

Here the CDR3 DNA reads TGCGCCAGCAGCTCCCGGGCCGCGAGTGGTGAGACCCAGTACTTC. It specifies CASSSRAASGETQYF. V usage is TRBV5-1 and J usage is TRBJ2-5; D remains ambiguous. Between the trimmed V and J ends, which lost 3 bases and 5 bases, there was a span of 17 bases. Per the germline V gene, CDR1 is SGHRS and CDR2 is YFSETQ. This CDR3 is 15 amino acids long.

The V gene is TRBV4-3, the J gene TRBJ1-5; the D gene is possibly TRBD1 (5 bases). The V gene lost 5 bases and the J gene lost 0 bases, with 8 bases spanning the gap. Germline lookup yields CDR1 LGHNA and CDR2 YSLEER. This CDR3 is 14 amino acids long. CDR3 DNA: TGCGCCAGCAGCTTGGACATTAGCAATCAGCCCCAGCATTTT. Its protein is CASSLDISNQPQHF.

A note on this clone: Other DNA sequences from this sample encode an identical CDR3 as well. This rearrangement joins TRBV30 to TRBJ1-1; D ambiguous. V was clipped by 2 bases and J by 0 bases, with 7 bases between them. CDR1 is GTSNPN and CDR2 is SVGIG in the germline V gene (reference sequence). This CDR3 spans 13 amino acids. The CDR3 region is CAWSLTLNTEAFF. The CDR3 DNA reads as TGTGCCTGGAGTCTAACACTGAACACTGAAGCTTTCTTT.

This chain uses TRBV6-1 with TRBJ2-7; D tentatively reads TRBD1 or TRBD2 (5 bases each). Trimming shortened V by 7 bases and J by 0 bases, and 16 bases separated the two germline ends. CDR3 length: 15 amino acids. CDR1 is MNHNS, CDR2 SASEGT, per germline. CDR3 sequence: CASTYGTANSYEQYF. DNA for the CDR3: TGTGCCAGCACGTACGGGACCGCCAACTCCTACGAGCAGTACTTC.

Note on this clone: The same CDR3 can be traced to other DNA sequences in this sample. The DNA for the CDR3 is TGTGCCAGCAGCATAGGGCAGGGGGCAGATACGCAGTATTTT. Its translation: CASSIGQGADTQYF. The chain is built from TRBV7-2 and TRBJ2-3, with 7 bases aligning to TRBD1. J gave up 4 bases and V 5 bases, and 6 bases lay outside the gene matches. The CDR3 totals 14 residues. Germline V CDR1 and CDR2: SGHTA, FQGNSA.

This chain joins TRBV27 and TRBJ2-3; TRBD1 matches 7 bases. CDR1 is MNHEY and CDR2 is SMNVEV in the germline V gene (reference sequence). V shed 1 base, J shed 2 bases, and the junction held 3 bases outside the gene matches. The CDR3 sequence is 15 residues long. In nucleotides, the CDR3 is TGTGCCAGCAGTTTATTAGGACAGGACACAGATACGCAGTATTTT. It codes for CASSLLGQDTDTQYF.

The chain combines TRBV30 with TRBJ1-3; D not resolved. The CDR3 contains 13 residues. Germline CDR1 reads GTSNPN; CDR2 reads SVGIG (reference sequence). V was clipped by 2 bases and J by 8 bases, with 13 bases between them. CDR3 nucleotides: TGTGCCTGGAGTTATGGTATTAAGGACACCATATATTTT. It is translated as CAWSYGIKDTIYF.

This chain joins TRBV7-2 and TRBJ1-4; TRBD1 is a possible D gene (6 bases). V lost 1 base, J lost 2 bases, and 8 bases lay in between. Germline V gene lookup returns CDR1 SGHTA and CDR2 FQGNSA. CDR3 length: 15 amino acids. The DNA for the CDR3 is TGTGCCAGCAGCTTAGACAGGGCGACTAATGAAAAACTGTTTTTT. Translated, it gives CASSLDRATNEKLFF.

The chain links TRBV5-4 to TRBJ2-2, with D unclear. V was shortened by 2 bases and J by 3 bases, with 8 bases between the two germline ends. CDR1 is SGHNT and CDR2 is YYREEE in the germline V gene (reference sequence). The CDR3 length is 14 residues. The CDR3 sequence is CASSLTRDTGELFF. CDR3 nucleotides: TGTGCCAGCAGCTTAACTCGAGACACCGGGGAGCTGTTTTTT.

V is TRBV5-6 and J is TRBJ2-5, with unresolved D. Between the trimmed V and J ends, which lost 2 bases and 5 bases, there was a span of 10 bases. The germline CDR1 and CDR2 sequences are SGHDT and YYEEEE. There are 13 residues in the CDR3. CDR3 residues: CASSFQSRETQYF. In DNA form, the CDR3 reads TGTGCCAGCAGCTTCCAATCTAGGGAGACCCAGTACTTC.

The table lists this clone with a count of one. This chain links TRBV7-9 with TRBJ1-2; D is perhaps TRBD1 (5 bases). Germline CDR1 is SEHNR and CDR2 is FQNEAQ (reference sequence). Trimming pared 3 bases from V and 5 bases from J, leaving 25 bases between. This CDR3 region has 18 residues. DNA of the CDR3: TGTGCCAGCAGCTTCAGTGTCTGGGCGGGACCCGGCGGGTATGGCTACACCTTC. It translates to CASSFSVWAGPGGYGYTF. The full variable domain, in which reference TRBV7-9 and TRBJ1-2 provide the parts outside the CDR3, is DTGVSQNPRHKITKRGQNVTFRCDPISEHNRLYWYRQTLGQGPEFLTYFQNEAQLEKSRLLSDRFSAERPKGSFSTLEIQRTEQGDSAMYLCASSFSVWAGPGGYGYTFGSGTRLTVV.

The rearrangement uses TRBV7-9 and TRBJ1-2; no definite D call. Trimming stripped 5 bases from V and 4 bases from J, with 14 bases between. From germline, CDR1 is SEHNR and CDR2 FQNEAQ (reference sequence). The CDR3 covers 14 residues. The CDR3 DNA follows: TGTGCCAGCAGCGACCATGGAAAGACCTATGGCTACACCTTC. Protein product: CASSDHGKTYGYTF. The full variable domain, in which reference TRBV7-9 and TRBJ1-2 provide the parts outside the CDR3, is DTGVSQNPRHKITKRGQNVTFRCDPISEHNRLYWYRQTLGQGPEFLTYFQNEAQLEKSRLLSDRFSAERPKGSFSTLEIQRTEQGDSAMYLCASSDHGKTYGYTFGSGTRLTVV.

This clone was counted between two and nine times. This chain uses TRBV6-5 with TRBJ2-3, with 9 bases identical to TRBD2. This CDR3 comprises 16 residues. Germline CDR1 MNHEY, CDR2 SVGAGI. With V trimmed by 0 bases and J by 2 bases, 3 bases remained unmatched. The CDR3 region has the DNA TGTGCCAGCAGTTACTCAGCGGGAGGCTTCACAGATACGCAGTATTTT. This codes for CASSYSAGGFTDTQYF.

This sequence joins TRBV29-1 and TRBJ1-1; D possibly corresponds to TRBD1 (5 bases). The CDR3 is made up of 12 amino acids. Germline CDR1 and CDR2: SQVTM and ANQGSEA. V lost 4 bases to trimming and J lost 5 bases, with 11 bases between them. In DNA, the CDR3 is TGCAGCGTTGGGGGGTCCGGGACTGAAGCTTTCTTT. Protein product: CSVGGSGTEAFF. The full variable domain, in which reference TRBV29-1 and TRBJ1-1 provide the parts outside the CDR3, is SAVISQKPSRDICQRGTSLTIQCQVDSQVTMMFWYRQQPGQSLTLIATANQGSEATYESGFVIDKFPISRPNLTFSTLTVSNMSPEDSSIYLCSVGGSGTEAFFGQGTRLTVV.

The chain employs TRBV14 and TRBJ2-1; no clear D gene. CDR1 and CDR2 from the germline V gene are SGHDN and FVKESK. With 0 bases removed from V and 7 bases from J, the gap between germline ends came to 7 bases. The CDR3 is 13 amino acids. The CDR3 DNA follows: TGTGCCAGCAGCCAAGACGACGGGAATGAGCAGTTCTTC. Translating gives CASSQDDGNEQFF.

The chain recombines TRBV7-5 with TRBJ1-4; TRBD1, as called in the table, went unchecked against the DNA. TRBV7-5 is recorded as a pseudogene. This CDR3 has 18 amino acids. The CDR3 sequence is CVRSPLSGQISTNEKLFF. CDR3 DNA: TGTGTCAGAAGCCCCCTCTCGGGACAGATATCGACTAATGAAAAACTGTTTTTT.

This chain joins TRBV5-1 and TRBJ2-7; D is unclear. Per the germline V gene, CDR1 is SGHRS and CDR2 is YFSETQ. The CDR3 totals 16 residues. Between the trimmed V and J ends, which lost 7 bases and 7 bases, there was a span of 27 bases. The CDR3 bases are TGCGCCAGCCACCCCGGGCTAACGAACCTACTGGGGGAGCAGTACTTC. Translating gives CASHPGLTNLLGEQYF.

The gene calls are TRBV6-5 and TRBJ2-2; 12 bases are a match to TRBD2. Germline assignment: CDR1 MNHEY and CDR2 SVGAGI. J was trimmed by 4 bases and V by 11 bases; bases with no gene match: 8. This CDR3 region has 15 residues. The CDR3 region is CAASRGLAGTGELFF. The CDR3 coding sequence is TGTGCCGCGTCCCGGGGACTAGCGGGCACCGGGGAGCTGTTTTTT.